This is a list of T cell receptor beta chains from one sample in a study of blood T cell repertoires in COVID-19. Sequencing was performed with immunoSEQ multiplex PCR; in TCRdb, only in-frame clones are kept and a portion is missing. The sample holds tens of thousands of clones, 80% seen once. Material: peripheral blood. The receptor set was obtained from a woman in her seventies with acute or convalescent COVID-19. Both conserved end residues are part of each CDR3. D genes are given only for firm matches. The size of a clone is reported for some rows only, either as once, few or many, or as a class for expanded clones.

j_call	clone_size	v_call	d_call	cdr3_aa	cdr3_nt
TRBJ1-5	.	TRBV5-1	.	CASSCRQARGNQPQHF	TGCGCCAGCAGCTGTAGACAGGCGAGGGGCAATCAGCCCCAGCATTTT
TRBJ2-7	.	TRBV27	TRBD2	CASSPSGAGGPYEQYF	TGTGCCAGCAGTCCCTCTGGGGCGGGGGGGCCGTACGAGCAGTACTTC
TRBJ2-2	once	TRBV7-2	.	CASSFQGPGTGELFF	TGTGCCAGCAGCTTCCAGGGTCCTGGGACCGGGGAGCTGTTTTTT
TRBJ1-2	.	TRBV2	TRBD1	CASRGTASNYGYTF	TGTGCCAGCAGGGGGACAGCCTCTAACTATGGCTACACCTTC
TRBJ1-5	.	TRBV10-2	TRBD1	CASRGTGNNQPQHF	TGCGCCAGCAGGGGGACAGGGAACAATCAGCCCCAGCATTTT
TRBJ1-4	.	TRBV6-5	TRBD1	CASSYSTGTALEKLFF	TGTGCCAGCAGTTACTCGACCGGGACAGCTTTGGAAAAACTGTTTTTT
TRBJ1-1	.	TRBV6-2/TRBV6-3	.	CASSTGPGAFF	TGTGCCAGCAGTACAGGGCCTGGGGCTTTCTTT
TRBJ1-2	once	TRBV5-4	.	CASNGDFGGYTF	TGTGCCAGCAATGGGGACTTCGGAGGCTACACCTTC
TRBJ2-1	.	TRBV4-3	TRBD2	CASSLRRGGFTNEQFF	TGCGCCAGCAGCCTCCGGCGGGGGGGATTTACTAATGAGCAGTTCTTC
TRBJ1-2	.	TRBV7-3	TRBD1	CASSLAGGVNYGYTF	TGTGCCAGCAGCTTAGCAGGGGGCGTAAACTATGGCTACACCTTC
TRBJ1-2	.	TRBV7-2	.	CARKGGQVDGYTF	TGTGCCCGAAAGGGGGGGCAGGTCGATGGCTACACCTTC
TRBJ2-3	.	TRBV5-4	.	CASSLGRGRTDTQYF	TGTGCCAGCAGCTTGGGTAGGGGTCGGACAGATACGCAGTATTTT
TRBJ2-7	.	TRBV6-5	.	CASSYSHRVAYEQYF	TGTGCCAGCAGTTACTCCCACAGGGTGGCCTACGAGCAGTACTTC
TRBJ2-7	.	TRBV5-1	TRBD2	CASSVGTSGLYEQYF	TGCGCCAGCAGCGTTGGGACTAGCGGTCTATACGAGCAGTACTTC
TRBJ2-3	.	TRBV21-1	.	CASIEADRLSTDTQYF	TGTGCCAGCATCGAAGCCGACAGGCTCTCCACAGATACGCAGTATTTT
TRBJ2-1	.	TRBV18	TRBD2	CASSPGLAPRGQFF	TGTGCCAGCTCACCGGGACTAGCGCCCCGGGGGCAGTTCTTC
TRBJ2-1	.	TRBV20-1	.	CSAPQLQEQFF	TGCAGTGCCCCCCAATTACAGGAGCAGTTCTTC
TRBJ2-3	.	TRBV24-1	TRBD2	CATSIGTSDTDTQYF	TGTGCCACCAGCATAGGGACTAGCGACACAGATACGCAGTATTTT
TRBJ1-1	.	TRBV7-2	.	CASSPTGYTEAFF	TGTGCCAGCAGCCCAACGGGTTACACTGAAGCTTTCTTT
TRBJ2-1	.	TRBV15	.	CATSREDYPLGEQFF	TGTGCCACCAGCAGGGAGGACTACCCCCTGGGTGAGCAGTTCTTC
TRBJ2-3	.	TRBV3-1/TRBV3-2	.	CASSQDIMRDSFTDTQYF	TGTGCCAGCAGCCAAGATATTATGAGGGACTCTTTCACAGATACGCAGTATTTT
TRBJ2-7	.	TRBV5-1	TRBD1	CASSSGQGVVDEQYF	TGCGCCAGCAGCTCGGGACAGGGGGTCGTCGACGAGCAGTACTTC
TRBJ2-3	.	TRBV5-1	TRBD2	CASSPGLAGGLDTDTQYF	TGCGCCAGCAGCCCGGGACTAGCGGGGGGGCTCGACACAGATACGCAGTATTTT
TRBJ1-2	.	TRBV19	TRBD1	CASTPGPGQGYYGYTF	TGTGCCAGTACCCCCGGTCCGGGACAGGGGTATTATGGCTACACCTTC
TRBJ2-2	.	TRBV15	TRBD1	CATSRDVGQAVWAGTNTGELFF	TGTGCCACCAGCAGAGATGTGGGACAGGCTGTTTGGGCGGGCACGAACACCGGGGAGCTGTTTTTT
TRBJ1-6	.	TRBV7-9	.	CASSGQYSYNSPLHF	TGTGCCAGCAGCGGACAGTACTCCTATAATTCACCCCTCCACTTT
TRBJ2-3	.	TRBV3-1/TRBV3-2	.	CASSHTQGTDTQYF	TGTGCCAGCAGCCACACACAGGGAACAGATACGCAGTATTTT
TRBJ1-1	.	TRBV7-3	.	CASSLNAYSEAFF	TGTGCCAGCAGCTTAAATGCGTATTCTGAAGCTTTCTTT
TRBJ2-4	.	TRBV10-3	.	CAISVGGGSTIQYF	TGTGCCATCAGTGTAGGGGGAGGGTCCACCATTCAGTACTTC
TRBJ1-1	.	TRBV6-5	.	CASSTGRNTEAFF	TGTGCCAGCAGTACGGGGAGGAACACTGAAGCTTTCTTT
TRBJ1-2	.	TRBV4-3	.	CASSQSPGALTINGYTF	TGCGCCAGCAGCCAATCCCCAGGGGCCCTAACTATAAATGGCTACACCTTC
TRBJ1-3	.	TRBV5-1	TRBD1	CASSLAPTGPGNTIYF	TGCGCCAGCAGCTTGGCCCCGACAGGGCCAGGAAACACCATATATTTT
TRBJ1-6	.	TRBV11-1	TRBD1	CASSSDRVRSPLHF	TGTGCCAGCAGCTCGGACAGGGTCAGATCACCCCTCCACTTT
TRBJ1-2	once	TRBV6-2/TRBV6-3	.	CASSYSTGAIGGYTF	TGTGCCAGCAGTTACTCGACGGGAGCAATCGGTGGCTACACCTTC
TRBJ1-5	.	TRBV19	TRBD1	CASSGQADQPQHF	TGTGCCAGTAGTGGACAGGCTGATCAGCCCCAGCATTTT
TRBJ2-1	.	TRBV6-4	TRBD2	CASSYLRTSSRDEQFF	TGTGCCAGCAGCTACTTGAGGACTAGTAGTCGGGATGAGCAGTTCTTC
TRBJ1-5	.	TRBV6-6	.	CASSYPGIEERAQHF	TGTGCCAGCAGTTACCCGGGTATCGAGGAAAGAGCCCAGCATTTT
TRBJ1-2	.	TRBV4-3	TRBD1	CASSQDLTGGNYGYTF	TGCGCCAGCAGCCAAGACCTGACAGGGGGGAACTATGGCTACACCTTC
TRBJ2-1	.	TRBV6-5	TRBD2	CASTGTSGNNEQFF	TGTGCCAGCACCGGGACTAGCGGAAACAATGAGCAGTTCTTC
TRBJ2-3	.	TRBV4-3	.	CASSSRTEAPDTQYF	TGCGCCAGCAGCTCTAGGACTGAGGCTCCAGATACGCAGTATTTT
TRBJ1-1	.	TRBV28	TRBD1	CASDRGINTEAFF	TGTGCCAGCGACAGGGGGATAAACACTGAAGCTTTCTTT
TRBJ2-7	.	TRBV12-3/TRBV12-4	.	CASSFDSSYEQYF	TGTGCCAGCAGTTTCGACAGCTCCTACGAGCAGTACTTC
TRBJ1-2	.	TRBV3-1/TRBV3-2	.	CASSLSGDYGYTF	TGTGCCAGCAGCCTGTCAGGGGACTATGGCTACACCTTC
TRBJ1-2	.	TRBV6-4	TRBD1	CASSPGQGYGGYTF	TGTGCCAGCAGTCCGGGACAGGGGTATGGTGGCTACACCTTC
TRBJ2-7	.	TRBV13	.	CASSSWTDPYEQYF	TGTGCCAGCAGCTCCTGGACAGACCCCTACGAGCAGTACTTC
TRBJ2-5	.	TRBV7-6	TRBD2	CASSLGLANQETQYF	TGTGCCAGCAGCTTAGGACTAGCGAACCAAGAGACCCAGTACTTC
TRBJ2-7	few	TRBV3-1/TRBV3-2	.	CASRGGGEQYF	TGTGCCAGCAGGGGAGGGGGAGAGCAGTACTTC
TRBJ1-1	.	TRBV6-5	.	CASSTPGTEAFF	TGTGCCAGCAGTACCCCAGGCACTGAAGCTTTCTTT
TRBJ1-3	.	TRBV4-1	.	CASSQTGNTIYF	TGCGCCAGCAGCCAGACAGGAAACACCATATATTTT
TRBJ2-5	.	TRBV10-3	.	CAISGAGSQETQYF	TGTGCCATCAGTGGGGCTGGATCTCAAGAGACCCAGTACTTC
TRBJ2-1	.	TRBV3-1/TRBV3-2	.	CASSDLGSYNEQFF	TGTGCCAGCAGTGACCTAGGATCCTACAATGAGCAGTTCTTC
TRBJ2-5	.	TRBV27	TRBD2	CASRPLGGLASETQYF	TGTGCCAGCAGACCCCTCGGGGGGTTAGCGTCAGAGACCCAGTACTTC
TRBJ2-2	.	TRBV7-9	TRBD1	CALPPRGRTGELFF	TGTGCCCTACCACCCAGGGGGCGCACCGGGGAGCTGTTTTTT
TRBJ2-3	.	TRBV7-3	TRBD2	CASSRLAGSTDTQYF	TGTGCCAGCAGCCGACTAGCGGGGAGCACAGATACGCAGTATTTT
TRBJ1-5	.	TRBV9	.	CASSPLPNQPQHF	TGTGCCAGCAGCCCCCTTCCCAATCAGCCCCAGCATTTT
TRBJ2-5	.	TRBV29-1	.	CSVGSTAFQETQYF	TGCAGCGTTGGCTCAACAGCTTTTCAAGAGACCCAGTACTTC
TRBJ1-1	.	TRBV7-2	.	CASSGGSLRGNTEAFF	TGTGCCAGCAGCGGGGGGAGCCTCCGAGGGAACACTGAAGCTTTCTTT
TRBJ2-5	once	TRBV3-1/TRBV3-2	.	CASSQVGGRWETQYF	TGTGCCAGCAGCCAAGTTGGGGGCCGGTGGGAGACCCAGTACTTC
TRBJ1-1	few	TRBV19	.	CASKLRLNTEAFF	TGTGCCAGTAAGTTGAGGTTGAACACTGAAGCTTTCTTT